This T cell receptor (beta chain) was sequenced for a study of T cell repertoires in cytomegalovirus infection. Study-wide context: Evidence of both CMV infection and a matching HLA type came from public TCR beta signatures. General study findings and limits: The ex vivo response was dominated by HLA-C-restricted CMV-specific TCR beta clonotypes. Using cumulative public TCR beta family frequency, the authors identified those who carried CMV together with the relevant HLA.

TCRdb redid the calling of the reads with MiXCR, one entry per CDR3 protein. Among 250,000 to 350,000 distinct CDR3 sequences listed, roughly 25% were seen once. Germline V CDR1 and CDR2: SGHTA, FQGNSA. This CDR3 contains 15 residues. The V end lost 3 bases, the J end lost 1 base, and 10 bases lay between the germline ends. This clonotype was found a few times. Its antigen remains unidentified. V usage is TRBV7-2 and J usage is TRBJ2-1; D possibly corresponds to TRBD2 (6 bases). What was sequenced was PBMCs. The sequence came from a human donor in good health (CMV status not recorded). Some clones in this sample may be carry-over from other donors' samples. CDR3 sequence: CASSLSGESYNEQFF. The DNA for the CDR3 is TGTGCCAGCAGCTTGTCGGGGGAGTCCTACAATGAGCAGTTCTTC.